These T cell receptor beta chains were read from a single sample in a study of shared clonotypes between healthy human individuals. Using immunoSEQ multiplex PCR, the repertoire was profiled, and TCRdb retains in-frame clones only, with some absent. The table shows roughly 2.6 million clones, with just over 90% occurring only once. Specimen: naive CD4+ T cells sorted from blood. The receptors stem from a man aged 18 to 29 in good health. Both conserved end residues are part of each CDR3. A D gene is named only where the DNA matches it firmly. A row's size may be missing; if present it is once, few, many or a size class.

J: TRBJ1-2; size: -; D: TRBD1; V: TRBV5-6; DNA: TGTGCCAGCAGCCGGGGGACAGGCCCTACCCCTAACTATGGCTACACCTTC; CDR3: CASSRGTGPTPNYGYTF
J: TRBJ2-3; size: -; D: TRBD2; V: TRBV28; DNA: TGTGCCAGCAGGTCCCCGGGACTAGGGGCAGATACGCAGTATTTT; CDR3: CASRSPGLGADTQYF
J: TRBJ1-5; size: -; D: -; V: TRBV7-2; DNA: TGTGCCAGCAGCTTAGTAGGCAGGGCGGATCAGCCCCAGCATTTT; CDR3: CASSLVGRADQPQHF
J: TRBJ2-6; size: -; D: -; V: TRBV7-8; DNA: TGTGCCAGCAGCCCCGCGGAGGTTGGGGCCAACGTCCTGACTTTC; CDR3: CASSPAEVGANVLTF
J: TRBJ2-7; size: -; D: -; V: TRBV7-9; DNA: TGTGCCAGCAGCTTACTGGGGCCCCTCTACGAGCAGTACTTC; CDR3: CASSLLGPLYEQYF
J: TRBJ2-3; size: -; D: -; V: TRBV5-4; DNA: TGTGCCAGCTGCGTTGGACTTGACAGAACAGATACGCAGTATTTT; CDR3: CASCVGLDRTDTQYF
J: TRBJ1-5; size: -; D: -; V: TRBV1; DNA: TGCACCAGCAGCCATCTTCAGGGAAGCAATCAGCCCCAGCATTTT; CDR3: CTSSHLQGSNQPQHF
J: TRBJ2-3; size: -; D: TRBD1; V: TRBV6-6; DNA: TGTGCCAGCAGTTTTGTACAGGGGTCAAGCACAGATACGCAGTATTTT; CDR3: CASSFVQGSSTDTQYF
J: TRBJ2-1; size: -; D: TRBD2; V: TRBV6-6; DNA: TGTGCCAGCAGAGGGACTAGCGGCGACAATGAGCAGTTCTTC; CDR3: CASRGTSGDNEQFF
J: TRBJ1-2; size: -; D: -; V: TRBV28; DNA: TGTGCCAGCAGCCTTAGACAGCCTTATGGCTACACCTTC; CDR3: CASSLRQPYGYTF
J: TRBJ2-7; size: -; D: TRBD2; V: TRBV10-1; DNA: TGCGCCAGCAGTGATAATAGCGGGAGGGGCGAGCAGTACTTC; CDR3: CASSDNSGRGEQYF
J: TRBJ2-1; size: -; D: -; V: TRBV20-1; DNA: TGCAGTGCTAGTGATTACAATGAGCAGTTCTTC; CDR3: CSASDYNEQFF
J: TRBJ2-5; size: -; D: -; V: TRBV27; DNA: TGTGCCAGCAGTTCCTACTCCACGGGAAAAGAGACCCAGTACTTC; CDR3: CASSSYSTGKETQYF
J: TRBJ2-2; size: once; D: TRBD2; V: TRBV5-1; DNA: TGCGCCAGCAGCTTTTCCCTGGCGGGAGGCACCGGGGAGCTGTTTTTT; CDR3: CASSFSLAGGTGELFF
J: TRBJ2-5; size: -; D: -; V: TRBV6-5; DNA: TGTGCCAGCAGTTACGGTCTATCCGAAGAGACCCAGTACTTC; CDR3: CASSYGLSEETQYF
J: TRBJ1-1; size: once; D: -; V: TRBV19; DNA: TGTGCCAGTAGTATAGTACTTGGCACTGAAGCTTTCTTT; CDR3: CASSIVLGTEAFF
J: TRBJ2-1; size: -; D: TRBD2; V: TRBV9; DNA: TGTGCCAGCAGCGTAGGGACTAGCTACTCCTACAATGAGCAGTTCTTC; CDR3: CASSVGTSYSYNEQFF
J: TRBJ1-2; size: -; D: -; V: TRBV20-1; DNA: TGCAGTGCGAGCGGGGATGGCTACACCTTC; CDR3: CSASGDGYTF
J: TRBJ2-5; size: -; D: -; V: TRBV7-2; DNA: TGTGCCAGCAGCGGTGGGGGGAGCCAAGAGACCCAGTACTTC; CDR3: CASSGGGSQETQYF